What follows are 9 T cell receptor beta chains derived from one specimen sequenced in a study of beta chain features in type 1 diabetes. Study findings and constraints: Significant though moderate, a shortening of TCRB CDR3s appeared in all four CD4+ subsets of Type 1 diabetes patients.

Expressed TCRB transcripts were sequenced because the isolated RNA had all been reverse transcribed beforehand. Clones were sequenced by immunoSEQ multiplex PCR, and TCRdb holds only the in-frame ones, with some missing. In the table there are 20,000 to 25,000 clones, roughly 56% of which are singletons. Which antigens these TCRs recognize remains unknown. Input material: stem cell memory CD4+ T cells from blood. The source is a man between 18 and 29 years old with type 1 diabetes.

A note on this clone: A junction end diverges from the germline sequence, so it may reflect a read error. The V call is TRBV20-1, the J call TRBJ1-2; 7 positions agree with TRBD1. The CDR3 is 11 amino acids. From germline, CDR1 is DFQATT and CDR2 SNEGSKA (reference sequence). This CDR3 is CSAILRDSVSF. CDR3 bases: TGCAGTGCTATCTTGCGGGACAGCGTCTCCTTC.

This clone came up a few times. DNA of the CDR3: TGCGCCAGCAGCACCGCTAGCGGGAAGACAGATACGCAGTATTTT. The encoded protein is CASSTASGKTDTQYF. V is TRBV5-1 and J is TRBJ2-3; 9 bases map to TRBD2. The ends lost 4 bases at V and 3 bases at J; junction bases unmatched: 6. The germline V gene encodes CDR1 SGHRS and CDR2 YFSETQ. The CDR3 extends over 15 amino acids.

The chain joins TRBV4-3 to TRBJ2-2, with D unclear. V was trimmed by 3 bases and J by 0 bases, leaving 11 bases between them. Looked up from germline, CDR1 is LGHNA and CDR2 is YSLEER. The CDR3 totals 16 residues. CDR3 in amino acids: CASSQGVGANTGELFF. As DNA, the CDR3 is TGCGCCAGCAGCCAGGGTGTCGGAGCGAACACCGGGGAGCTGTTTTTT.

The chain has TRBV30 and TRBJ2-7; tentatively, D is TRBD2 (6 bases). CDR3 length: 12 amino acids. Germline CDR1 and CDR2: GTSNPN and SVGIG (reference sequence). V lost 5 bases to trimming and J lost 2 bases, with 10 bases between them. The CDR3 spells CAWSGTPYEQYF. CDR3 nucleotide sequence: TGTGCCTGGTCCGGGACTCCCTACGAGCAGTACTTC. The whole variable domain, filled in from reference TRBV30 and TRBJ2-7, reads SQTIHQWPATLVQPVGSPLSLECTVEGTSNPNLYWYRQAAGRGLQLLFYSVGIGQISSEVPQNLSASRPQDRQFILSSKKLLLSDSGFYLCAWSGTPYEQYFGPGTRLTVT.

The chain links TRBV7-9 to TRBJ1-1; TRBD1 aligns across 7 bases. This CDR3 region has 13 residues. The V and J ends lost 7 bases and 1 base, in that order; junction bases with no gene match: 3. Germline CDR1 and CDR2: SEHNR and FQNEAQ (reference sequence). For the CDR3, the DNA is TGTGCCAGCACCAGGACAGGGAACACTGAAGCTTTCTTT. As protein: CASTRTGNTEAFF.

This clone was counted a few times. The chain uses TRBV18 and TRBJ2-4; D remains unclear. The germline V gene encodes CDR1 KGHSH and CDR2 LQKENI. V lost 3 bases and J lost 0, with 6 bases in between. This CDR3 has 14 amino acids. The DNA of the CDR3 is TGTGCCAGCTCACCGGAGAGAGCCAAAAACATTCAGTACTTC. This translates into CASSPERAKNIQYF.

The chain combines TRBV19 with TRBJ1-5; 8 bases are shared with TRBD1. The CDR3 totals 16 residues. From germline, CDR1 is LNHDA and CDR2 SQIVND (reference sequence). V was pared by 7 bases and J by 3 bases, with 11 bases of the junction left unmatched. The CDR3 protein is CASKNPGQVYNQPQHF. The CDR3 DNA reads as TGTGCCAGTAAGAATCCGGGACAGGTTTACAATCAGCCCCAGCATTTT.

This clone was seen a few times. The rearrangement uses TRBV27 and TRBJ2-5; 8 positions agree with TRBD2. Germline trimming cut 8 bases from V and 2 bases from J; bases unmatched to any gene: 7. Germline V gene data show CDR1 as MNHEY and CDR2 as SMNVEV (reference sequence). The CDR3 is 14 amino acids. This chain's CDR3 is CASAETSGQETQYF. DNA for the CDR3: TGTGCCAGCGCAGAAACTAGCGGACAAGAGACCCAGTACTTC.

The chain links TRBV27 to TRBJ1-5, with unresolved D. Between the trimmed V and J ends, which lost 6 bases and 1 base, there was a span of 10 bases. This CDR3 comprises 14 residues. Germline V lookup: CDR1 MNHEY, CDR2 SMNVEV (reference sequence). The CDR3 sequence is CASSPKSSNQPQHF. In DNA form, the CDR3 reads TGTGCCAGCAGCCCTAAATCAAGCAATCAGCCCCAGCATTTT.